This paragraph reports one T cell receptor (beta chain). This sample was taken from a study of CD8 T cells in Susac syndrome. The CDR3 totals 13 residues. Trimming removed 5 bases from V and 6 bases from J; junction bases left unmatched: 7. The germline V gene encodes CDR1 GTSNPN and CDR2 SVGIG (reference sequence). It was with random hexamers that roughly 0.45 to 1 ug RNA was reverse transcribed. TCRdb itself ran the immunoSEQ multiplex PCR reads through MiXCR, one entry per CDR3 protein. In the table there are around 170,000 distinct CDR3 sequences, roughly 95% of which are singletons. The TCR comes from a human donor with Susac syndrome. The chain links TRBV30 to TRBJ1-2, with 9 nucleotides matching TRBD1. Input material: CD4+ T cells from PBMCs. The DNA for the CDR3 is TGTGCCTGGGTCCGGGACAGGGAGGATGGCTACACCTTC. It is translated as CAWVRDREDGYTF.